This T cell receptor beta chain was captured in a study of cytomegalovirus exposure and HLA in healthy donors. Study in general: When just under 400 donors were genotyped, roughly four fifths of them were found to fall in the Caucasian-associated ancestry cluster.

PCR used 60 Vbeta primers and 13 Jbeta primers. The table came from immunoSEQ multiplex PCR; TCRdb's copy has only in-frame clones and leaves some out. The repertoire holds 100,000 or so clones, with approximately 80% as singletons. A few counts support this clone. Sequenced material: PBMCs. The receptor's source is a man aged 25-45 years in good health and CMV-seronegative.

CDR3 in amino acids: CASSLLVGQGTDTQYF. The DNA of the CDR3 is TGTGCCAGCAGCCTACTTGTGGGACAAGGCACAGATACGCAGTATTTT. V usage is TRBV25-1 and J usage is TRBJ2-3, with D possibly being TRBD1 (6 bases). The CDR3 length is 16 residues. Germline CDR1 reads MGHDK; CDR2 reads SYGVNS. V shed 6 bases and J shed 1 base, with 17 bases lying between them.